What follows describes a single TCR beta chain. Per the study methods: Reference gene primer amplification gave nucleated cell count estimates. Produced via immunoSEQ multiplex PCR; TCRdb's table is partial and in-frame only. That table furnishes V, J and clone size, whereas the DNA furnished D and trimming. The sample includes about 98,000 clones, approximately 80% seen only once; the top ten take around 4.5%. This record belongs to a study of blood T cell repertoires in COVID-19. Study information: The origin of the acute and convalescent COVID-19 samples was the United States, Italy and Spain. The cDNA or gDNA used as material had been derived from T cells, B-cell-depleted T cells, or PBMCs.

The sequencing input was peripheral blood. This TCR was recovered from a human donor in a cohort sampled during active COVID-19.

The CDR3 here is CASSRETMNTEAFF. The CDR3 DNA reads TGTGCCAGCTCACGGGAGACCATGAACACTGAAGCTTTCTTT. J is TRBJ1-1 and V is TRBV18; D gene uncertain. V was pared by 4 bases and J by 0 bases, with 9 bases between. Germline values: CDR1 KGHSH, CDR2 LQKENI. The CDR3 is 14 amino acids.